Reported below is one T cell receptor (beta chain). The record originates from a study of blood T cell repertoires in COVID-19. Study in general: Acute and convalescent COVID-19 specimens originated in the United States, Italy and Spain. T cells, B-cell-depleted T cells, or PBMCs provided the cDNA or gDNA that served as material.

Germline values: CDR1 SEHNR, CDR2 FQNEAQ (reference sequence). The V gene end was trimmed by 5 bases and the J gene end by 0 bases; junction bases not matched to a gene: 4. This CDR3 region has 15 residues. Study processing details: Reference gene primer amplification yielded estimated nucleated cell counts. The protocol was immunoSEQ multiplex PCR, while the TCRdb copy is restricted to in-frame clones and leaves out a portion. V and J calls and clone size are as listed in that table; D and trimming were resolved from the DNA. The sample gives around 250,000 clones, 89% of which show up once; 0.9% to 1% is in the top ten.

This TCR was sampled from a woman in her forties who had recovered from COVID-19. The gene calls are TRBV7-9 and TRBJ2-3; TRBD1 matches 8 bases. Sequencing input: peripheral blood. The CDR3 DNA is TGTGCCAGCAGCATGCAGGGGGCGAGCACAGATACGCAGTATTTT. Its translation: CASSMQGASTDTQYF.